The TCR beta chain under discussion was sequenced for a study of shared T cell receptors in the human thymus. CDR1 is SGHVS and CDR2 is FNYEAQ in the germline V gene. The CDR3 spans 13 residues. Trimming took 1 base from V and 3 from J, leaving 7 bases between them. The table came from immunoSEQ multiplex PCR; TCRdb's copy has only in-frame clones and leaves some out. The table lists some 660,000 clones, approximately 87% of them singletons. The same data also went into a second study, on human thymus T cells.

Sequencing was carried out using thymocytes. The chain uses TRBV7-6 and TRBJ2-7; D gene uncertain. The receptor was isolated from a boy under three years old with a congenital heart defect. The CDR3 nucleotides read TGTGCCAGCAGCTTAGGGCCCCTCTACGAGCAGTACTTC. This encodes CASSLGPLYEQYF.